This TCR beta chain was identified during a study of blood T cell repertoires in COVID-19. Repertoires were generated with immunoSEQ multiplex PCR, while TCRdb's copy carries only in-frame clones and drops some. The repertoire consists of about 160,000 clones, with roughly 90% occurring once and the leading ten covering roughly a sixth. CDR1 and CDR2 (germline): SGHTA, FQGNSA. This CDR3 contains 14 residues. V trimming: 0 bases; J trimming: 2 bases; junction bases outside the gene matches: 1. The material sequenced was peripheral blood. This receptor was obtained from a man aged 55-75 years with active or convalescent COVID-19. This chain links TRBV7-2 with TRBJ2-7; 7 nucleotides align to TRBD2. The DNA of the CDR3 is TGTGCCAGCAGCTTAGCCGCGGGGGCCTACGAGCAGTACTTC. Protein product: CASSLAAGAYEQYF.